The 26 T cell receptor beta chains listed next were all sequenced from one sample in a study of blood T cell repertoires in COVID-19. The table came from immunoSEQ multiplex PCR; TCRdb's copy has only in-frame clones and leaves some out. The sample includes about 160,000 clones, about 88% of them seen just once. Sample: peripheral blood. The receptor set was obtained from a man in his forties or fifties with acute or convalescent COVID-19.

This chain links TRBV9 with TRBJ1-3; D remains unclear. The V end was cut by 0 bases, the J end by 0 bases, with 7 bases between. Germline V gene data show CDR1 as SGDLS and CDR2 as YYNGEE. CDR3 length: 15 amino acids. CDR3 bases: TGTGCCAGCAGCGTAGGGTTACTCTCTGGAAACACCATATATTTT. It encodes CASSVGLLSGNTIYF.

This clone has just one count. The chain couples TRBV5-5 to TRBJ1-1; maybe TRBD1 (5 bases). Trimming stripped 0 bases from V and 1 base from J, with 10 bases between. The CDR3 runs to 15 residues. Looked up from germline, CDR1 is SGHKS and CDR2 is YYEKEE (reference sequence). This chain's CDR3 is CASSLEPGKNTEAFF. Here the CDR3 DNA reads TGTGCCAGCAGCTTGGAGCCAGGGAAGAACACTGAAGCTTTCTTT.

This chain links TRBV2 with TRBJ2-5; 9 bases line up with TRBD2. The CDR3 loop spans 12 amino acids. Germline assignment: CDR1 SNHLY and CDR2 FYNNEI. Germline trimming cut 7 bases from V and 5 bases from J; bases unmatched to any gene: 2. The CDR3 DNA is TGTGCCAGCATAGCGGGGGTGGAGACCCAGTACTTC. Translation: CASIAGVETQYF.

The CDR3 DNA follows: TGTGCCAGCAGCTTCGGCGGCCACCAAGCTTTCTTT. This sequence encodes CASSFGGHQAFF. The chain is built from TRBV7-9 and TRBJ1-1; D is unclear. Germline CDR1 and CDR2: SEHNR and FQNEAQ (reference sequence). CDR3 size: 12 residues. Trimming stripped 3 bases from V and 9 bases from J, with 11 bases between.

The J gene is TRBJ2-5, the V gene TRBV30, with TRBD2 matching 7 bases. The CDR3 consists of 16 residues. Germline V CDR1 and CDR2: GTSNPN, SVGIG (reference sequence). The V and J ends lost 1 base and 2 bases, in that order; junction bases with no gene match: 10. The CDR3 bases are TGTGCCTGGAGTGGGTTCATAGGGGACTATCAAGAGACCCAGTACTTC. It yields the protein CAWSGFIGDYQETQYF.

This rearrangement joins TRBV2 to TRBJ1-2; tentatively, D is TRBD1 (5 bases). This CDR3 region has 14 residues. Germline V CDR1 and CDR2: SNHLY, FYNNEI. V gave up 0 bases and J gave up 7 bases, with 12 bases separating them. The CDR3 loop is CASSEARDSFGYTF. The CDR3 DNA reads as TGTGCCAGCAGTGAAGCGAGGGACTCCTTTGGCTACACCTTC. The entire variable domain, with the rest obtained from reference TRBV2 and TRBJ1-2, is as follows: EPEVTQTPSHQVTQMGQEVILRCVPISNHLYFYWYRQILGQKVEFLVSFYNNEISEKSEIFDDQFSVERPDGSNFTLKIRSTKLEDSAMYFCASSEARDSFGYTFGSGTRLTVV.

This chain joins TRBV2 and TRBJ1-2; D is unresolved. Trimming took 6 bases from V and 6 from J, leaving 11 bases between them. This CDR3 spans 12 amino acids. Germline-derived CDR1 and CDR2 are SNHLY and FYNNEI. The CDR3 spells CASRHDTHGYTF. The CDR3 region has the DNA TGTGCCAGCAGGCACGACACTCATGGCTACACCTTC.

The chain employs TRBV13 and TRBJ2-5; 7 bases are a match to TRBD1. Germline trimming cut 0 bases from V and 0 bases from J; bases unmatched to any gene: 7. CDR1 is PRHDT and CDR2 is FYEKMQ in the germline V gene (reference sequence). There are 17 residues in the CDR3. CDR3 DNA sequence: TGTGCCAGCAGCTTAGGGAACAGGGGTCAGTACCAAGAGACCCAGTACTTC. As protein: CASSLGNRGQYQETQYF.

The chain uses TRBV19 and TRBJ2-2; D is possibly TRBD2 (6 bases). This CDR3 has 14 amino acids. CDR1 is LNHDA, CDR2 SQIVND, per germline (reference sequence). V lost 3 bases and J lost 5, with 10 bases in between. The DNA of the CDR3 is TGTGCCAGTAGTATTGAGGCGGGGACCGGGGAGCTGTTTTTT. Translation: CASSIEAGTGELFF.

The chain couples TRBV13 to TRBJ2-7; D not certain. The CDR3 sequence is 14 residues long. The germline CDR1 and CDR2 sequences are PRHDT and FYEKMQ (reference sequence). V lost 1 base and J lost 0, with 7 bases in between. Here the CDR3 reads CASSLEAGSYEQYF. The CDR3 DNA follows: TGTGCCAGCAGCTTAGAGGCAGGCTCCTACGAGCAGTACTTC. Looking up the rest from reference TRBV13 and TRBJ2-7 gives the full variable domain: AAGVIQSPRHLIKEKRETATLKCYPIPRHDTVYWYQQGPGQDPQFLISFYEKMQSDKGSIPDRFSAQQFSDYHSELNMSSLELGDSALYFCASSLEAGSYEQYFGPGTRLTVT.

This clone came up a few times. The CDR3 DNA reads TGTGCCAGTAGCGGGACAGCAAATCAGCCCCAGCATTTT. Encoded protein: CASSGTANQPQHF. The chain uses TRBV19 and TRBJ1-5, with 7 bases that match TRBD1. CDR1 is LNHDA and CDR2 is SQIVND in the germline V gene (reference sequence). V lost 6 bases and J lost 4; bases outside the gene matches: 3. This CDR3 comprises 13 residues.

This clone was seen a few times. The rearrangement uses TRBV5-1 and TRBJ1-2, with TRBD1 matching over 9 bases. V shed 4 bases and J 7 bases; nucleotides not matched to a gene: 5. The CDR3 contains 13 residues. Per germline, CDR1 SGHRS and CDR2 YFSETQ. The CDR3 is CASSATGGIGYTF. CDR3 coding DNA: TGCGCCAGCAGCGCCACAGGGGGCATTGGCTACACCTTC.

CDR3 coding DNA: TGTGCCAGCAGAGTTACTCGGGGGGGCATTGAGCAGTTCTTC. Amino acids: CASRVTRGGIEQFF. V gene TRBV2 combines with J gene TRBJ2-1; 8 nucleotides agree with TRBD2. The CDR3 is 14 residues long. The germline gives CDR1 SNHLY, CDR2 FYNNEI. Trimming cost V 6 bases and J 9 bases; bases outside gene matches: 10.

This clone has a handful of counts. The gene calls are TRBV7-2 and TRBJ1-2; the match to TRBD1 covers 7 bases. Germline V gene lookup returns CDR1 SGHTA and CDR2 FQGNSA. J was trimmed by 3 bases and V by 5 bases; bases with no gene match: 9. The CDR3 is made up of 15 amino acids. CDR3 sequence (DNA): TGTGCCAGCAGCCCACAGGGGCCCGGTTACTATGGCTACACCTTC. Residues: CASSPQGPGYYGYTF.

The J gene is TRBJ2-1, the V gene TRBV5-1; the match to TRBD1 covers 7 bases. Germline CDR1 reads SGHRS; CDR2 reads YFSETQ. The CDR3 sequence is 15 residues long. J gave up 8 bases and V 0 bases, and 8 bases lay outside the gene matches. The CDR3 region has the DNA TGCGCCAGCAGCTTGGGACAGGGAAGGTTCGATGAGCAGTTCTTC. Protein: CASSLGQGRFDEQFF.

The chain joins TRBV7-9 to TRBJ1-4; D gene ambiguous. Germline CDR1 reads SEHNR; CDR2 reads FQNEAQ (reference sequence). The germline V and J ends were trimmed by 6 bases and 3 bases, with 8 bases remaining between them. The CDR3 length is 13 residues. The CDR3 sequence: CASRTHPNEKLFF. CDR3 DNA sequence: TGTGCCAGCAGGACTCACCCTAATGAAAAACTGTTTTTT.

This clone was detected only once. The rearrangement links TRBV12-3 or TRBV12-4 to TRBJ2-1; D possibly corresponds to TRBD2 (6 bases). Trimming left V 6 bases short and J 9 bases short, with 12 bases between. CDR3 length: 12 amino acids. As DNA, the CDR3 is TGTGCCAGCAGACTAGCTGGCCCTGAGCAGTTCTTC. As protein: CASRLAGPEQFF.

The chain carries TRBV16 and TRBJ2-7, with 10 bases matching TRBD1. Germline CDR1 is KGHSY and CDR2 is FQNENV. The CDR3 runs 17 residues. V shed 4 bases, J shed 3 bases, and the junction held 12 bases outside the gene matches. The CDR3 loop is CASSPRLQGQGLYEQYF. CDR3 nucleotide sequence: TGTGCCAGCAGCCCCAGATTGCAGGGACAGGGGCTCTACGAGCAGTACTTC.

This chain connects TRBV7-6 to TRBJ2-1, with D uncertain. Germline values: CDR1 SGHVS, CDR2 FNYEAQ. This CDR3 has 16 amino acids. The V and J ends lost 5 bases and 3 bases respectively, with 17 bases between them. CDR3 DNA sequence: TGTGCCAGCAGCCCCCGACTCGGTTCGGGCTACAATGAGCAGTTCTTC. Translating it yields CASSPRLGSGYNEQFF.

The chain is built from TRBV5-1 and TRBJ2-5, with 7 positions matching TRBD1. The V gene end was trimmed by 0 bases and the J gene end by 3 bases; junction bases not matched to a gene: 8. CDR1 is SGHRS and CDR2 is YFSETQ in the germline V gene. The CDR3 has 16 amino acids. CDR3 sequence: CASSLGVGTAKETQYF. The CDR3 DNA reads TGCGCCAGCAGCTTGGGGGTGGGGACAGCTAAAGAGACCCAGTACTTC. Based on the CDR3 plus reference TRBV5-1 and TRBJ2-5, the full variable domain is KAGVTQTPRYLIKTRGQQVTLSCSPISGHRSVSWYQQTPGQGLQFLFEYFSETQRNKGNFPGRFSGRQFSNSRSEMNVSTLELGDSALYLCASSLGVGTAKETQYFGPGTRLLVL.

DNA of the CDR3: TGCGCCAGCGCCTCAGGGGGTGGAAACACCATATATTTT. Its translation is CASASGGGNTIYF. The chain employs TRBV5-1 and TRBJ1-3, with 7 bases lining up with TRBD1. CDR3 length equals 13 residues. Looked up from germline, CDR1 is SGHRS and CDR2 is YFSETQ. V was clipped by 7 bases and J by 3 bases; unmatched bases: 4.

V usage is TRBV7-9 and J usage is TRBJ1-4; D is unclear. Per germline, CDR1 SEHNR and CDR2 FQNEAQ (reference sequence). Trimming left V 3 bases short and J 4 bases short, with 9 bases between. The CDR3 contains 14 residues. Here the CDR3 reads CASSFRLDNEKLFF. The CDR3 region has the DNA TGTGCCAGCAGCTTTCGACTGGATAATGAAAAACTGTTTTTT. The full variable domain, its missing parts supplied by reference TRBV7-9 and TRBJ1-4, is DTGVSQNPRHKITKRGQNVTFRCDPISEHNRLYWYRQTLGQGPEFLTYFQNEAQLEKSRLLSDRFSAERPKGSFSTLEIQRTEQGDSAMYLCASSFRLDNEKLFFGSGTQLSVL.

V gene TRBV7-6 combines with J gene TRBJ2-7; 12 nucleotides align to TRBD2. In germline, CDR1 is SGHVS, CDR2 FNYEAQ. The CDR3 has 15 residues. Unmatched junction bases numbered 5, after V lost 3 bases and J lost 5 bases. The CDR3, as DNA: TGTGCCAGCAGCTTGGCTAGCGGGGGGGCCCACGAGCAGTACTTC. Translated, it gives CASSLASGGAHEQYF.

The chain recombines TRBV10-3 with TRBJ1-2; D is perhaps TRBD1 (6 bases). V was pared by 2 bases and J by 4 bases, with 20 bases between. Germline V CDR1 and CDR2: ENHRY, SYGVKD. The CDR3 has 17 residues. The CDR3 DNA reads TGTGCCATCAGTGAGAAGCAGACAGGCGATTTCTTCTATGGCTACACCTTC. Amino acids: CAISEKQTGDFFYGYTF.

The V gene is TRBV15, the J gene TRBJ1-2, with TRBD1 as a possible D gene (5 bases). The germline CDR1 and CDR2 sequences are LNHNV and YYDKDF (reference sequence). The CDR3 has 13 residues. V was trimmed by 9 bases and J by 13 bases, leaving 24 bases between them. CDR3 DNA: TGTGCCACGGACAAAGACCTCAGAGTCCGGCCCACCTTC. It translates to CATDKDLRVRPTF.

This chain connects TRBV29-1 to TRBJ1-3; tentative D call: TRBD1 (5 bases). The germline V gene has CDR1 SQVTM and CDR2 ANQGSEA. Trimming took off 2 bases at V and 1 base at J, with 9 bases between the two ends. This CDR3 spans 14 amino acids. In nucleotides, the CDR3 is TGCAGCGTTGAATTGGCAGGGTCTGGAAACACCATATATTTT. As protein: CSVELAGSGNTIYF.